This passage covers 9 T cell receptor beta chains from one sample sequenced in a study of vaccination effects on CD4 cells after COVID-19. These receptors' antigens are unknown. Some clones are missing from TCRdb's copy, which holds only in-frame ones; the method was immunoSEQ multiplex PCR. The sample yields 30,000 to 35,000 clones, around 80% seen once. After expansion with viral peptide pools in the ViraFEST assay, antigen-specific CD4+ T cells were sequenced. Subsequent to a culture period of more than 8 days, CD4+ T cells were isolated. Participants each got two BNT162b2 or mRNA-1273 vaccine doses. The sample here was CD4+ T cells from PBMCs cultured with HCoV-NL63 spike peptides, taken after COVID-19 vaccination. Source of these receptors: a human donor who received a COVID-19 vaccine. Some clones in this sample may be carry-over from other donors' samples.

The CDR3 DNA reads as TGTGCCAGCAGCGTAGAGGGGACCTATGGCTACACCTTC. It specifies CASSVEGTYGYTF. V and J are TRBV9 and TRBJ1-2; D possibly corresponds to TRBD1 (5 bases). This CDR3 has 13 amino acids. Germline-derived CDR1 and CDR2 are SGDLS and YYNGEE. V lost 0 bases and J lost 4, with 7 bases in between.

This chain links TRBV5-5 with TRBJ2-3, with unresolved D. This CDR3 is 13 amino acids long. V lost 0 bases, J lost 6 bases, and 8 bases lay in between. Germline assignment: CDR1 SGHKS and CDR2 YYEKEE (reference sequence). The CDR3 spells CASSLVLRDTQYF. CDR3 nucleotide sequence: TGTGCCAGCAGCTTGGTTCTGCGGGATACGCAGTATTTT.

The chain joins TRBV4-1 to TRBJ1-4; D gene unclear. The V end was cut by 0 bases, the J end by 8 bases, with 16 bases between. Germline CDR1 and CDR2: MGHRA and YSYEKL. There are 16 residues in the CDR3. CDR3 DNA: TGCGCCAGCAGCCAAGAGCTGAGAGCAGGTCGAGAAAAACTGTTTTTT. This gives the protein CASSQELRAGREKLFF.

The chain's CDR3 is CASSFVGAYNEQFF. The CDR3 DNA reads TGTGCCAGCAGTTTTGTGGGAGCCTACAATGAGCAGTTCTTC. This rearrangement joins TRBV6-5 to TRBJ2-1; D is perhaps TRBD2 (5 bases). This CDR3 spans 14 amino acids. V shed 4 bases and J shed 2 bases, with 9 bases lying between them. Germline-derived CDR1 and CDR2 are MNHEY and SVGAGI.

The rearrangement links TRBV9 to TRBJ2-5, with 8 nucleotides matching TRBD1. Trimming took 4 bases from V and 1 from J; bases not matched to a gene: 9. In germline, CDR1 is SGDLS, CDR2 YYNGEE. CDR3 size: 16 residues. The CDR3 loop reads CASSQWGTGAQETQYF. For the CDR3, the DNA is TGTGCCAGCAGCCAATGGGGGACAGGAGCCCAAGAGACCCAGTACTTC.

J is TRBJ1-2 and V is TRBV2; D gene unclear. Per germline, CDR1 SNHLY and CDR2 FYNNEI. The CDR3 length is 13 residues. Trimming took 3 bases from V and 3 from J, leaving 8 bases between them. The CDR3 region has the DNA TGTGCCAGCAGTGATGAGATCCACTATGGCTACACCTTC. The encoded protein is CASSDEIHYGYTF.

J is TRBJ1-5 and V is TRBV2, with no clear D. The CDR3 is made up of 14 amino acids. CDR1 is SNHLY and CDR2 is FYNNEI in the germline V gene. V dropped 7 bases and J dropped 0 bases, with 10 bases sitting between them. CDR3 DNA sequence: TGTGCCAGCAATATGAGATATAGCAATCAGCCCCAGCATTTT. It translates to CASNMRYSNQPQHF.

The chain couples TRBV9 to TRBJ1-1; D is perhaps TRBD1 (5 bases). The CDR3 spans 15 residues. Germline V gene data show CDR1 as SGDLS and CDR2 as YYNGEE. Trimming took off 4 bases at V and 0 bases at J, with 13 bases between the two ends. The DNA for the CDR3 is TGTGCCAGCAGCTTGGGACGGGGATTGAACACTGAAGCTTTCTTT. This sequence encodes CASSLGRGLNTEAFF.

The chain joins TRBV19 to TRBJ1-1, with a possible D match to TRBD1 (6 bases). Germline V gene data show CDR1 as LNHDA and CDR2 as SQIVND (reference sequence). The CDR3 consists of 14 residues. V gave up 10 bases and J gave up 2 bases, with 17 bases separating them. The CDR3 coding sequence is TGTGCCACAGTCCCGGACAGCACTAACACTGAAGCTTTCTTT. Amino acids: CATVPDSTNTEAFF. Supplemented by reference TRBV19 and TRBJ1-1, the full variable domain reads DGGITQSPKYLFRKEGQNVTLSCEQNLNHDAMYWYRQDPGQGLRLIYYSQIVNDFQKGDIAEGYSVSREKKESFPLTVTSAQKNPTAFYLCATVPDSTNTEAFFGQGTRLTVV.